The present TCR beta chain was sequenced within a study of OX40 agonist ivuxolimab in advanced cancers. As to this clone: Its specificity is unknown.

Findings of the study overall: Low clonal expansion, among the lowest seen, marked partial responders at 0.1-3.0 mg/kg. CD4+ and CD8+ blood T cells expanded clonally by week 6 at 0.1 to 3.0 mg/kg.

The germline CDR1 and CDR2 sequences are LNHNV and YYDKDF (reference sequence). The V gene end was trimmed by 5 bases and the J gene end by 3 bases; junction bases not matched to a gene: 8. The CDR3 spans 17 residues. Clones were read by immunoSEQ multiplex PCR, and TCRdb kept only the in-frame ones, dropping some. The table includes about 45,000 clones, approximately 88% detected once. The chain combines TRBV15 with TRBJ2-7; 15 bases line up with TRBD2. The material sequenced was CD4+ or CD8+ T cells sorted from blood, taken in a trial of the OX40 agonist ivuxolimab. This clonotype originated in an adult with an advanced solid tumor such as melanoma, head and neck, liver or kidney cancer. CDR3 in amino acids: CATSEKRTSGGGYEQYF. The CDR3 DNA reads as TGTGCCACCAGCGAAAAACGGACTAGCGGGGGGGGCTACGAGCAGTACTTC.